The TCR beta chain described here comes from a study of blood T cell repertoires in COVID-19. Using immunoSEQ multiplex PCR, the repertoire was profiled, and TCRdb retains in-frame clones only, with some absent. This table has roughly 80,000 clones, 60% to 85% appearing once. Germline assignment: CDR1 MNHEY and CDR2 SVGAGI. The CDR3 runs to 14 residues. V was pared by 6 bases and J by 5 bases, with 14 bases between. The sequence derives from a human donor in a cohort sampled during active COVID-19. The rearrangement uses TRBV6-5 and TRBJ1-5; tentatively, D is TRBD1 (5 bases). Sequenced material: peripheral blood. CDR3 bases: TGTGCCAGCAGCGGGGGAGGGAAGCATCAGCCCCAGCATTTT. Translation: CASSGGGKHQPQHF.